Following are 13 T cell receptor beta chains from one sample sequenced in a study of Graves' ophthalmopathy and Graves' hyperthyroidism. As the template, RNA transcripts were used to amplify TCR beta CDR3 regions. An opening RT-PCR round employed HTBI primers and preceded a second-round multiplex PCR. Each CDR3 protein is one row after TCRdb ran MiXCR on the multiplex PCR reads. Counted here are about 500,000 distinct CDR3 sequences, about 40% occurring once; the ten biggest clones make up approximately 4.1%. The sample was peripheral blood or thyroid tissue (not recorded which). These receptors were obtained from an adult man with Graves' hyperthyroidism.

There are many counts of this clonotype. The chain joins TRBV24-1 to TRBJ2-7; D gene uncertain. V lost 7 bases and J lost 5, with 11 bases in between. Germline V CDR1 and CDR2: KGHDR, SFDVKD. The CDR3 spans 12 residues. CDR3 DNA sequence: TGTGCCACCAGCCCGGGCGTCGACGAGCAGTACTTC. Translated, it gives CATSPGVDEQYF.

Ten or more counts support this clonotype. The chain uses TRBV19 and TRBJ2-6; no reliable D call. Per germline, CDR1 LNHDA and CDR2 SQIVND (reference sequence). V gave up 5 bases and J gave up 1 base, with 9 bases separating them. This CDR3 has 15 residues. The CDR3 reads CASSVKSSGANVLTF. Here the CDR3 DNA reads TGTGCCAGTAGTGTAAAGAGTTCTGGGGCCAACGTCCTGACTTTC.

This clonotype was counted ten times or more. The V and J genes are TRBV6-5 and TRBJ2-6; 9 bases align to TRBD2. This CDR3 is 18 amino acids long. After removal of 6 bases from V and 4 bases from J, the junction contained 13 bases not matched to a gene. The germline CDR1 and CDR2 sequences are MNHEY and SVGAGI. The CDR3 DNA reads as TGTGCCAGCAGCCTTAGCGGGGGATTCGGAGGAGGGGCCAACGTCCTGACTTTC. Its protein product is CASSLSGGFGGGANVLTF.

This clonotype was counted at least ten times. The chain has TRBV19 and TRBJ1-1; a possible D gene is TRBD1 (5 bases). The CDR3 consists of 14 residues. Germline CDR1 and CDR2: LNHDA and SQIVND (reference sequence). V shed 1 base and J shed 5 bases, with 11 bases lying between them. CDR3 in amino acids: CASSIGRGSTEAFF. Here the CDR3 DNA reads TGTGCCAGTAGTATAGGGAGGGGTTCGACTGAAGCTTTCTTT.

The chain couples TRBV7-8 to TRBJ2-7, with D unresolved. The DNA end is more similar to TRBJ2-5, so the J call may be wrong. The germline V gene has CDR1 SGHVS and CDR2 FQNEAQ. The CDR3 spans 13 residues. The DNA for the CDR3 is TGTGCCAGCAGCTACGGGCAGTCGGAGACCCAGTACTTC. Protein sequence: CASSYGQSETQYF.

Remarks on this clonotype: Since a much larger clone is just one base distant, this may be a read error. V gene TRBV29-1 combines with J gene TRBJ1-2; a possible D gene is TRBD1 (5 bases). CDR1 SQVTM and CDR2 ANQGSEA come from the germline V gene. Trimming removed 1 base from V and 2 bases from J, with 14 bases in between. The CDR3 covers 15 residues. Written as DNA, the CDR3 is TGCAGCGTTGAAGTCTCCCGAGGGGAGAACTATGGCTACACCTTC. Translation: CSVEVSRGENYGYTF.

Ten or more counts support this clonotype. V and J are TRBV12-5 and TRBJ2-7, with 7 bases lining up with TRBD1. The CDR3 is 12 amino acids. V was clipped by 6 bases and J by 6 bases; unmatched bases: 5. The V gene's germline CDR1 is LGHNT and CDR2 FRNRAP. The CDR3 nucleotides are TGTGCTAGTGGACGGGACAGAGGCGAGCAGTACTTC. This sequence encodes CASGRDRGEQYF.

V gene TRBV15 combines with J gene TRBJ2-2; tentatively, D is TRBD2 (5 bases). The V gene's germline CDR1 is LNHNV and CDR2 YYDKDF (reference sequence). The CDR3 consists of 16 residues. With 0 bases removed from V and 7 bases from J, the gap between germline ends came to 15 bases. CDR3 region: CATSRERLSDRGELFF. In nucleotides, the CDR3 is TGTGCCACCAGCAGAGAGAGACTAAGTGATCGCGGGGAGCTGTTTTTT.

The rearrangement uses TRBV29-1 and TRBJ2-7; 10 bases map to TRBD2. The V gene's germline CDR1 is SQVTM and CDR2 ANQGSEA. This CDR3 is built from 14 residues. After removal of 6 bases from V and 2 bases from J, the junction contained 7 bases not matched to a gene. The CDR3: CSVRLLAGAYEQYF. For the CDR3, the DNA is TGCAGCGTGCGACTGCTAGCGGGGGCCTACGAGCAGTACTTC.

This clonotype came up many times. This sequence joins TRBV19 and TRBJ1-2; D is perhaps TRBD1 (6 bases). This CDR3 spans 14 amino acids. V lost 4 bases to trimming and J lost 4 bases, with 13 bases between them. Per the germline V gene, CDR1 is LNHDA and CDR2 is SQIVND (reference sequence). CDR3 sequence reads: CASSRQQGSYGYTF. The DNA for the CDR3 is TGTGCCAGTAGTAGGCAACAGGGTTCCTATGGCTACACCTTC.

This clonotype showed up many times. The chain has TRBV29-1 and TRBJ1-5, with D unclear. This CDR3 has 13 residues. Trimming stripped 4 bases from V and 4 bases from J, with 11 bases between. Germline V gene lookup returns CDR1 SQVTM and CDR2 ANQGSEA. For the CDR3, the DNA is TGCAGCGTTGGGGGTCAAGGGAATCAGCCCCAGCATTTT. Its translation: CSVGGQGNQPQHF.

This clonotype has ten or more counts. The gene calls are TRBV7-2 and TRBJ1-2; D remains ambiguous. This CDR3 comprises 13 residues. Trimming took 5 bases from V and 5 from J, leaving 12 bases between them. Germline V gene sequence: CDR1 SGHTA, CDR2 FQGNSA. The DNA for the CDR3 is TGTGCCAGCAGCCCCGACGCGTTATATGGCTACACCTTC. This codes for CASSPDALYGYTF.

The chain has TRBV29-1 and TRBJ1-5, with TRBD1 identical over 7 bases. Germline CDR1 reads SQVTM; CDR2 reads ANQGSEA. The CDR3 extends over 10 amino acids. The V gene end was trimmed by 6 bases and the J gene end by 14 bases; junction bases not matched to a gene: 7. The CDR3, as DNA: TGCAGCGTCGGGACAGCCTACGAGCATTTT. Its translation: CSVGTAYEHF. Drawing the rest from reference TRBV29-1 and TRBJ1-5, the complete variable domain is SAVISQKPSRDICQRGTSLTIQCQVDSQVTMMFWYRQQPGQSLTLIATANQGSEATYESGFVIDKFPISRPNLTFSTLTVSNMSPEDSSIYLCSVGTAYEHFGDGTRLSIL.